This TCR beta chain appears in the sequencing data of a study of response to subunit inactivated influenza vaccine. Study-level results: Authors suggested few new T cells are recruited by each seasonal influenza vaccination.

This clonotype was counted between two and nine times. The antigen is not known. TCRdb processed the RT-PCR reads anew with MiXCR; each CDR3 protein has one entry. Counted here are about 570,000 distinct CDR3 sequences, around 11% occurring once; the ten biggest clones make up 10%. The germline V gene encodes CDR1 SGHVS and CDR2 FNYEAQ. The CDR3 has 13 residues. With 1 base removed from V and 6 bases from J, the gap between germline ends came to 9 bases. This material consisted of PBMCs from blood, taken on the day of vaccination. The genes are TRBV7-6 and TRBJ2-5; D gene uncertain. The sequence derives from a man aged 45-60 years who received an inactivated influenza vaccine. CDR3 coding DNA: TGTGCCAGCAGCTTAGGCCCGTCGCAGACCCAGTACTTC. Translating gives CASSLGPSQTQYF.